Presented here are 29 T cell receptor beta chains from one specimen sequenced in a study of a mutant IDH1 vaccine in newly diagnosed glioma. Sample time point: baseline, week 1 (first vaccination visit). Documented treatment: pre-vaccination baseline after standard-of-care therapy. Produced via immunoSEQ multiplex PCR; TCRdb's table is partial and in-frame only. Found here are approximately 70,000 clones, about four fifths of them singletons; the top ten hold about 7.5%. This material consisted of PBMCs, taken from a glioma patient treated with radiotherapy, temozolomide or both. These receptors all stem from a man aged 45-60 years with glioma.

This clone was found once. The chain uses TRBV6-4 and TRBJ1-4, with 7 bases lining up with TRBD1. The CDR3 is made up of 15 amino acids. CDR1 and CDR2 from the germline V gene are MRHNA and SNTAGT. The junction had 13 bases not matched to a gene; V was cut back by 7 bases and J by 8 bases. In nucleotides, the CDR3 is TGTGCCAGCACCCCAACAGGGGCGTCTGGGGAAAAACTGTTTTTT. Encoded protein: CASTPTGASGEKLFF.

The V call is TRBV19, the J call TRBJ2-2, with 10 bases lining up with TRBD1. The CDR3 is made up of 14 amino acids. V dropped 6 bases and J dropped 6; count of bases not matched to a gene: 4. Per germline, CDR1 LNHDA and CDR2 SQIVND (reference sequence). CDR3 sequence: CASRGTGVAGELFF. In nucleotides, the CDR3 is TGTGCCAGTAGGGGGACAGGGGTGGCCGGGGAGCTGTTTTTT. Complete variable domain (other parts from reference TRBV19 and TRBJ2-2): DGGITQSPKYLFRKEGQNVTLSCEQNLNHDAMYWYRQDPGQGLRLIYYSQIVNDFQKGDIAEGYSVSREKKESFPLTVTSAQKNPTAFYLCASRGTGVAGELFFGEGSRLTVL.

V usage is TRBV6-1 and J usage is TRBJ2-5, with a possible D match to TRBD2 (5 bases). V was cut by 6 bases and J by 4 bases, with 9 bases left in between. Germline CDR1 is MNHNS and CDR2 is SASEGT. The CDR3 length is 12 residues. The chain's CDR3 is CASRLVRETQYF. The DNA of the CDR3 is TGTGCCAGCAGACTAGTTCGAGAGACCCAGTACTTC.

The V and J genes are TRBV5-4 and TRBJ2-3, with 9 bases lining up with TRBD2. The germline CDR1 and CDR2 sequences are SGHNT and YYREEE (reference sequence). The junction had 6 bases not matched to a gene; V was cut back by 0 bases and J by 1 base. There are 17 residues in the CDR3. The CDR3 region has the DNA TGTGCCAGCAGCTTGGGGACGGCTAGCGGGGGCACAGATACGCAGTATTTT. This gives the protein CASSLGTASGGTDTQYF. The full variable domain, completed using reference TRBV5-4 and TRBJ2-3, is ETGVTQSPTHLIKTRGQQVTLRCSSQSGHNTVSWYQQALGQGPQFIFQYYREEENGRGNFPPRFSGLQFPNYSSELNVNALELDDSALYLCASSLGTASGGTDTQYFGPGTRLTVL.

This clone was detected only once. The V call is TRBV2, the J call TRBJ2-2; TRBD1 matches 9 bases. CDR3 length equals 20 residues. Germline trimming cut 7 bases from V and 4 bases from J; bases unmatched to any gene: 22. The germline CDR1 and CDR2 sequences are SNHLY and FYNNEI. CDR3 DNA: TGTGCCAGCATTTCCCTTCCGGGACAGGGTAAAGTAAAGGTCACCGGGGAGCTGTTTTTT. Translated, it gives CASISLPGQGKVKVTGELFF.

The V gene is TRBV13, the J gene TRBJ1-4; D may be TRBD1 (5 bases). The germline V and J ends were trimmed by 2 bases and 7 bases, with 11 bases remaining between them. This CDR3 spans 14 amino acids. Looked up from germline, CDR1 is PRHDT and CDR2 is FYEKMQ (reference sequence). As DNA, the CDR3 is TGTGCCAGCAGCTTATCGGCAGGGATTGAAAAACTGTTTTTT. As protein: CASSLSAGIEKLFF.

The chain employs TRBV9 and TRBJ1-1; D is uncertain. The CDR3 runs 15 residues. Trimming pared 4 bases from V and 6 bases from J, leaving 19 bases between. The germline V gene encodes CDR1 SGDLS and CDR2 YYNGEE. The chain's CDR3 is CASSRAARSQSEAFF. The CDR3 nucleotides read TGTGCCAGCAGCCGGGCGGCCAGGAGTCAATCTGAAGCTTTCTTT.

The table lists this clone with a few counts. CDR3 amino acids: CASSPMTGGDSPLHF. In DNA form, the CDR3 reads TGTGCCAGCAGCCCAATGACAGGGGGAGATTCACCCCTCCACTTT. The V call is TRBV4-2, the J call TRBJ1-6; 9 positions agree with TRBD1. The CDR3 covers 15 residues. J lost 8 bases, V lost 4 bases, and 6 bases had no gene match. Germline V gene sequence: CDR1 LGHNA, CDR2 YNFKEQ.

V is TRBV4-2 and J is TRBJ1-5; no reliable D call. V was cut by 4 bases and J by 9 bases, with 10 bases left in between. Per the germline V gene, CDR1 is LGHNA and CDR2 is YNFKEQ. The CDR3 is 12 residues long. This CDR3 is CASSPPAGPQHF. DNA for the CDR3: TGTGCCAGCAGCCCCCCGGCAGGGCCCCAGCATTTT.

V gene TRBV19 combines with J gene TRBJ1-2; TRBD1 aligns across 7 bases. CDR3 size: 14 residues. Germline assignment: CDR1 LNHDA and CDR2 SQIVND (reference sequence). The V gene end was trimmed by 7 bases and the J gene end by 5 bases; junction bases not matched to a gene: 10. The CDR3 region is CASTLSGGWYGYTF. CDR3 coding DNA: TGTGCCAGTACGCTGTCAGGGGGTTGGTATGGCTACACCTTC.

This chain links TRBV6-1 with TRBJ1-4; D is unclear. V lost 0 bases to trimming and J lost 3 bases, with 11 bases between them. This CDR3 is built from 16 residues. Germline lookup yields CDR1 MNHNS and CDR2 SASEGT. Written as DNA, the CDR3 is TGTGCCAGCAGTGAAGCGCGTGGGTCGCCTAATGAAAAACTGTTTTTT. Its protein is CASSEARGSPNEKLFF.

This chain uses TRBV5-1 with TRBJ1-2; D possibly corresponds to TRBD1 (6 bases). Germline V lookup: CDR1 SGHRS, CDR2 YFSETQ. The CDR3 extends over 16 amino acids. With 0 bases removed from V and 8 bases from J, the gap between germline ends came to 20 bases. The DNA of the CDR3 is TGCGCCAGCAGCTTGGACCTAACGCAGGGGCTTGGGGGCTACACCTTC. This codes for CASSLDLTQGLGGYTF.

The CDR3 region has the DNA TGCGCCAGCAGCTTGGCCATTACTAGCGGGGGCACAGATACGCAGTATTTT. Protein product: CASSLAITSGGTDTQYF. The rearrangement uses TRBV5-1 and TRBJ2-3; TRBD2 matches 10 bases. After removal of 0 bases from V and 1 base from J, the junction contained 5 bases not matched to a gene. This CDR3 contains 17 residues. CDR1 is SGHRS and CDR2 is YFSETQ in the germline V gene.

This chain joins TRBV15 and TRBJ2-3, with a weak D call TRBD2 (7 bases). Per the germline V gene, CDR1 is LNHNV and CDR2 is YYDKDF (reference sequence). V shed 0 bases and J shed 2 bases, with 18 bases lying between them. The CDR3 length is 18 residues. This chain's CDR3 is CATSRDLRRGPDTDTQYF. In DNA, the CDR3 is TGTGCCACCAGCAGAGATTTGCGGCGGGGGCCCGACACAGATACGCAGTATTTT.

The rearrangement joins TRBV6-5 to TRBJ1-1, with 7 bases matching TRBD1. Germline values: CDR1 MNHEY, CDR2 SVGAGI. This CDR3 region has 15 residues. V shed 4 bases, J shed 5 bases, and the junction held 10 bases outside the gene matches. In DNA form, the CDR3 reads TGTGCCAGCAGTTCCGGACAGGTTCAGACGACTGAAGCTTTCTTT. Protein: CASSSGQVQTTEAFF.

This clone was counted between two and nine times. V and J are TRBV30 and TRBJ1-4; 11 bases are a match to TRBD1. Per the germline V gene, CDR1 is GTSNPN and CDR2 is SVGIG (reference sequence). The CDR3 has 13 amino acids. V dropped 4 bases and J dropped 8; count of bases not matched to a gene: 3. The CDR3 DNA sequence: TGTGCCTGGATGGACAGGGGGCGGGAAAAACTGTTTTTT. This translates into CAWMDRGREKLFF.

The V gene is TRBV30, the J gene TRBJ1-3, with D uncertain. Trimming shortened V by 0 bases and J by 4 bases, and 16 bases separated the two germline ends. From germline, CDR1 is GTSNPN and CDR2 SVGIG (reference sequence). The CDR3 sequence is 16 residues long. The DNA for the CDR3 is TGTGCCTGGAGTGTACCCTCCGCGGACCCCGGAAACACCATATATTTT. Amino acid sequence: CAWSVPSADPGNTIYF.

V usage is TRBV5-1 and J usage is TRBJ2-1; D assignment may be TRBD1 or TRBD2 (5 bases each). The CDR3 is 14 residues long. Per germline, CDR1 SGHRS and CDR2 YFSETQ. Between the trimmed V and J ends, which lost 4 bases and 6 bases, there was a span of 14 bases. The CDR3 DNA is TGCGCCAGCAGCGTCTATACGGGGCGCAATGAGCAGTTCTTC. It encodes CASSVYTGRNEQFF.

J is TRBJ1-6 and V is TRBV4-1; D remains ambiguous. There are 15 residues in the CDR3. The V end was cut by 0 bases, the J end by 7 bases, with 10 bases between. The germline CDR1 and CDR2 sequences are MGHRA and YSYEKL. This CDR3 reads CASSQEGGGNSPLHF. For the CDR3, the DNA is TGCGCCAGCAGCCAAGAGGGCGGAGGGAATTCACCCCTCCACTTT.

The rearrangement joins TRBV28 to TRBJ2-7; TRBD2 aligns across 8 bases. The CDR3 runs 15 residues. V lost 4 bases to trimming and J lost 6 bases; unmatched junction nucleotides: 11. Germline V gene lookup returns CDR1 MDHEN and CDR2 SYDVKM. The CDR3 nucleotides read TGTGCCAGCAGTTCCCCGGGGGGGATGGGGTTCGAGCAGTACTTC. This sequence encodes CASSSPGGMGFEQYF.

The chain couples TRBV4-1 to TRBJ1-1; D might be TRBD1 (6 bases). The CDR3 runs to 15 residues. Germline V gene sequence: CDR1 MGHRA, CDR2 YSYEKL. Trimming took off 3 bases at V and 1 base at J, with 12 bases between the two ends. CDR3 bases: TGCGCCAGCAGCCACTTACAGGGACGGAACACTGAAGCTTTCTTT. Protein sequence: CASSHLQGRNTEAFF.

This rearrangement joins TRBV28 to TRBJ2-4; D not resolved. CDR3 size: 12 residues. The V gene's germline CDR1 is MDHEN and CDR2 SYDVKM. Trimming shortened V by 2 bases and J by 7 bases, and 6 bases separated the two germline ends. In DNA, the CDR3 is TGTGCCAGCAGTTTAGGGCAGAACATTCAGTACTTC. Protein sequence: CASSLGQNIQYF.

The chain carries TRBV6-6 and TRBJ1-1; TRBD1 agrees at 7 bases. Germline loops: CDR1 MNHNY, CDR2 SVGAGI (reference sequence). The CDR3 sequence is 14 residues long. Trimming took 4 bases from V and 9 from J; bases not matched to a gene: 11. CDR3 DNA sequence: TGTGCCAGCAGTTCCCGAGGGGGCGCAGACAAAGCTTTCTTT. This sequence encodes CASSSRGGADKAFF.

V and J are TRBV10-1 and TRBJ1-1; D gene unclear. Germline V gene data show CDR1 as WNHNN and CDR2 as SYGVQD (reference sequence). V was cut by 5 bases and J by 4 bases, with 2 bases left in between. This CDR3 is 10 amino acids long. CDR3 loop: CASSLTEAFF. CDR3 coding DNA: TGCGCCAGCAGTCTCACTGAAGCTTTCTTT.

DNA for the CDR3: TGTGCCAGCAGCCAAGTCAGGGTGGGTGAAGCTTTCTTT. Its translation is CASSQVRVGEAFF. V is TRBV14 and J is TRBJ1-1; maybe TRBD1 (5 bases). The CDR3 length is 13 residues. The germline CDR1 and CDR2 sequences are SGHDN and FVKESK. The V and J ends lost 1 base and 7 bases respectively, with 10 bases between them.

The gene calls are TRBV6-1 and TRBJ2-5; weak D call: TRBD1 (5 bases). The CDR3 has 12 residues. CDR1 is MNHNS, CDR2 SASEGT, per germline. Deletions cut 5 bases from V and 4 bases from J, with 8 bases between. CDR3 loop: CASSTQGETQYF. The CDR3 bases are TGTGCCAGCAGTACGCAGGGAGAGACCCAGTACTTC.

This chain links TRBV7-9 with TRBJ1-2; the D gene is possibly TRBD1 (5 bases). There are 12 residues in the CDR3. V was pared by 1 base and J by 8 bases, with 8 bases between. In germline, CDR1 is SEHNR, CDR2 FQNEAQ (reference sequence). CDR3 in amino acids: CASSLDQGGYTF. CDR3 DNA: TGTGCCAGCAGCTTAGACCAGGGAGGCTACACCTTC.

This chain links TRBV9 with TRBJ2-7; 9 nucleotides line up with TRBD2. V dropped 1 base and J dropped 0; count of bases not matched to a gene: 5. Germline loops: CDR1 SGDLS, CDR2 YYNGEE. This CDR3 spans 16 amino acids. The CDR3 loop is CASSVQAGGSSYEQYF. The CDR3 DNA sequence: TGTGCCAGCAGCGTACAGGCGGGGGGGAGCTCCTACGAGCAGTACTTC.

This chain connects TRBV5-6 to TRBJ2-1; no definite D call. The CDR3 is made up of 17 amino acids. Per the germline V gene, CDR1 is SGHDT and CDR2 is YYEEEE. Trimming removed 4 bases from V and 0 bases from J, with 17 bases in between. CDR3 sequence (DNA): TGTGCCAGCAGCGGGTCCTCGGGCCTAAGCTCCTACAATGAGCAGTTCTTC. It yields the protein CASSGSSGLSSYNEQFF. Full variable domain (missing parts from reference TRBV5-6 and TRBJ2-1): DAGVTQSPTHLIKTRGQQVTLRCSPKSGHDTVSWYQQALGQGPQFIFQYYEEEERQRGNFPDRFSGHQFPNYSSELNVNALLLGDSALYLCASSGSSGLSSYNEQFFGPGTRLTVL.